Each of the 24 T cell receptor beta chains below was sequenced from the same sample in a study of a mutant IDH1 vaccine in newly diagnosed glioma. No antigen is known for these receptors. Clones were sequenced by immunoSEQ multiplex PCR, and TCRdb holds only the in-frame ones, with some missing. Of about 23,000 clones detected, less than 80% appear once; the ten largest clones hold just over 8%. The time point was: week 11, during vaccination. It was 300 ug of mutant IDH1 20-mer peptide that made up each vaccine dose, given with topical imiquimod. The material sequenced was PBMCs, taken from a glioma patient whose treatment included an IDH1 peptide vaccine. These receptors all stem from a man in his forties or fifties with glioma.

Here the CDR3 reads CASRVQMNTEAFF. CDR3 bases: TGTGCCAGCAGGGTACAGATGAACACTGAAGCTTTCTTT. The chain carries TRBV6-6 and TRBJ1-1; D unresolved. The CDR3 has 13 amino acids. With 6 bases removed from V and 0 bases from J, the gap between germline ends came to 8 bases. Germline values: CDR1 MNHNY, CDR2 SVGAGI (reference sequence).

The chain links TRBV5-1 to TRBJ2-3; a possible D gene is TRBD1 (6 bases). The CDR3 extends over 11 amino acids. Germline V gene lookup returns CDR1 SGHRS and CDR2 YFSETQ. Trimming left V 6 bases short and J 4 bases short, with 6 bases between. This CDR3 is CASKGADTQYF. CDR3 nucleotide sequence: TGCGCCAGCAAGGGGGCAGATACGCAGTATTTT.

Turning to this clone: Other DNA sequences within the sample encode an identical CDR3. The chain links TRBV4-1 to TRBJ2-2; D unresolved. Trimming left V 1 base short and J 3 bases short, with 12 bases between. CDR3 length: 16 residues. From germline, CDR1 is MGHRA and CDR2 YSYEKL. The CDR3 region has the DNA TGCGCCAGCAGCCAAGTTCCAGGAGATTACACCGGGGAGCTGTTTTTT. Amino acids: CASSQVPGDYTGELFF.

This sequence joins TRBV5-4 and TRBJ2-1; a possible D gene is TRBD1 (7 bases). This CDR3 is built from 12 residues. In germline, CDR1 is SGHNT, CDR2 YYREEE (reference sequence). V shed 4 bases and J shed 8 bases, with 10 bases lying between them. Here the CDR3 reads CASSARGDEQFF. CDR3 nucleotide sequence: TGTGCCAGCAGCGCCAGGGGGGATGAGCAGTTCTTC.

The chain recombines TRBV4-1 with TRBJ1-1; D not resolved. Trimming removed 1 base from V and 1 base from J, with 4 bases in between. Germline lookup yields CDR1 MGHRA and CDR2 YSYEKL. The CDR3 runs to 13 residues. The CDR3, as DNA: TGCGCCAGCAGCCAAGGGTGGAACACTGAAGCTTTCTTT. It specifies CASSQGWNTEAFF.

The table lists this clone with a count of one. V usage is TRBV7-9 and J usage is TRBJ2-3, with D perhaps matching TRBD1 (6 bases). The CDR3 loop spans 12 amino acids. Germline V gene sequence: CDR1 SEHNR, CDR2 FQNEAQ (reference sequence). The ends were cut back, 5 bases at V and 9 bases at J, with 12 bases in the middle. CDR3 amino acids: CASSADRTTQYF. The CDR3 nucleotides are TGTGCCAGCAGCGCTGACAGGACCACGCAGTATTTT.

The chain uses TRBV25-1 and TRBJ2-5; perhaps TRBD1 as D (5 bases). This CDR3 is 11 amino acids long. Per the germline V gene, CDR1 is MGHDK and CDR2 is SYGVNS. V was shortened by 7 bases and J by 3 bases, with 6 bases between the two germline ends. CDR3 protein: CASMTEETQYF. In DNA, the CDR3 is TGTGCCAGCATGACAGAAGAGACCCAGTACTTC.

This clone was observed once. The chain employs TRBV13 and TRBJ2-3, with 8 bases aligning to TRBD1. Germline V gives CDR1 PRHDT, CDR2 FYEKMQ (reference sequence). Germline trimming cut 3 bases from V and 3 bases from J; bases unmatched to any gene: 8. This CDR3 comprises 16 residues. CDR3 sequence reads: CASSFRRRGRTDTQYF. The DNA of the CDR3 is TGTGCCAGCAGCTTCCGGCGCAGGGGGCGGACAGATACGCAGTATTTT.

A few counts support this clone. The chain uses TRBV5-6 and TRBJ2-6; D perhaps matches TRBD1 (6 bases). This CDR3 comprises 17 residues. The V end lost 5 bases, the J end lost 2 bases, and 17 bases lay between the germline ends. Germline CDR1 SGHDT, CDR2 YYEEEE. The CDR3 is CASSYETGQTGANVLTF. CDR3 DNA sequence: TGTGCCAGCAGTTACGAAACCGGACAGACTGGGGCCAACGTCCTGACTTTC.

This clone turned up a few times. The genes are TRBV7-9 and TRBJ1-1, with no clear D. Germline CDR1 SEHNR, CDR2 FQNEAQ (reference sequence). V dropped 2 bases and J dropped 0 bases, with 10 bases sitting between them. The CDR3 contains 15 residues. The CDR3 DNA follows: TGTGCCAGCAGCTTACCTGAACTCCTGAACACTGAAGCTTTCTTT. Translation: CASSLPELLNTEAFF.

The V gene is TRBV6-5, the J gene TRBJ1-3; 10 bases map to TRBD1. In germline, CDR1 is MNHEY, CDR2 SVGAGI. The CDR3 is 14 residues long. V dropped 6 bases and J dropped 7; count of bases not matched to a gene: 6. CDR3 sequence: CASRPTGGSNTIYF. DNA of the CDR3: TGTGCCAGCAGACCGACAGGGGGCTCTAACACCATATATTTT.

The CDR3 sequence: CASSQDIGRRNQPQHF. The CDR3 bases are TGCGCCAGCAGCCAAGATATTGGGAGACGCAATCAGCCCCAGCATTTT. The chain carries TRBV4-1 and TRBJ1-5; D is uncertain. This CDR3 region has 16 residues. Per germline, CDR1 MGHRA and CDR2 YSYEKL. Trimming shortened V by 0 bases and J by 2 bases, and 11 bases separated the two germline ends.

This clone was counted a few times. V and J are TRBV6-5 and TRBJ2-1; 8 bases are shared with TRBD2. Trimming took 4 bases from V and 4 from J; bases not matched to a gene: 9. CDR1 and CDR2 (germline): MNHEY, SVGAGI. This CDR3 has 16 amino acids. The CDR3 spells CASSFSGSSLYNEQFF. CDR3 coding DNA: TGTGCCAGCAGTTTCAGCGGGAGCTCGTTATACAATGAGCAGTTCTTC.

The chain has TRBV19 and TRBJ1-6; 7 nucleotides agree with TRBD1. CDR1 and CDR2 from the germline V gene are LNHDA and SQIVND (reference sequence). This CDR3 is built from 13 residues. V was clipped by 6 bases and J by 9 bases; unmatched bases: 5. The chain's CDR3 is CASRDREGSPLHF. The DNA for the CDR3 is TGTGCCAGTAGAGACAGGGAGGGTTCACCCCTCCACTTT.

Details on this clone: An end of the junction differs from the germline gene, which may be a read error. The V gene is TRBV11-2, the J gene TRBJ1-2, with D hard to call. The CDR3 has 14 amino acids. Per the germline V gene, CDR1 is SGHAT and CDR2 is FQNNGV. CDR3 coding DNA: TGTGCCAGCAGCCTAGACACCGGCCCATATGGCTACACCTTC. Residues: CASSLDTGPYGYTF.

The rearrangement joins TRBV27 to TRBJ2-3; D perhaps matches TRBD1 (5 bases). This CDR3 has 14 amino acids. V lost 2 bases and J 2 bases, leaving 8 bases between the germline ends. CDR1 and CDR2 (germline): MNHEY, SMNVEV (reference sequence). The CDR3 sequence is CASSLLTATDTQYF. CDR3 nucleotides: TGTGCCAGCAGTTTACTGACAGCCACAGATACGCAGTATTTT.

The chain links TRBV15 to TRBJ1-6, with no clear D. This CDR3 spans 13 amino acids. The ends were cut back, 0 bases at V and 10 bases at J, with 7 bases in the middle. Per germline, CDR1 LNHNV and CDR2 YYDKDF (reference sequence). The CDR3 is CATSRDTPSPLHF. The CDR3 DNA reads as TGTGCCACCAGCAGAGATACCCCATCACCCCTCCACTTT.

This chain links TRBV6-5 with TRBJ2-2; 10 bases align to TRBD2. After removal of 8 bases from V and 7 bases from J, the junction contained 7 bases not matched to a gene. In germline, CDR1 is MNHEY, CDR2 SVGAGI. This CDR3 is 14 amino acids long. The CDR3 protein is CASGTEREGGELFF. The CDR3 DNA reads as TGTGCCAGCGGCACCGAGCGGGAGGGCGGGGAGCTGTTTTTT.

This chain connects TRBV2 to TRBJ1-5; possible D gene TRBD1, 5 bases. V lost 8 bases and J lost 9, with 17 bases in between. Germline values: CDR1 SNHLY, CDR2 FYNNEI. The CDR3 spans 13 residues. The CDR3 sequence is CASAGTSRSPQHF. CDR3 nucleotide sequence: TGTGCCAGCGCCGGGACTTCCCGCTCGCCCCAGCATTTT.

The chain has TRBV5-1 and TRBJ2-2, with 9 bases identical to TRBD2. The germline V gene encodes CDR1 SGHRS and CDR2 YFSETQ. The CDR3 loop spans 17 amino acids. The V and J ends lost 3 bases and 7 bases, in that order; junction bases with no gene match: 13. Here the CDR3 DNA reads TGCGCCAGCAGCTCCCTAGCGGGACGGAGAGATAGCGGGGAGCTGTTTTTT. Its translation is CASSSLAGRRDSGELFF.

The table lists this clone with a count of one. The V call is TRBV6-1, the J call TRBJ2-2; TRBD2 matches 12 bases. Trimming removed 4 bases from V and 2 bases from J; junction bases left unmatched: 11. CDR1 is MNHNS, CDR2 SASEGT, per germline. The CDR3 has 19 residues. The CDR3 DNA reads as TGTGCCAGCAGTGTACGGTCTAGCGGGAGGGCCGGTAACACCGGGGAGCTGTTTTTT. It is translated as CASSVRSSGRAGNTGELFF.

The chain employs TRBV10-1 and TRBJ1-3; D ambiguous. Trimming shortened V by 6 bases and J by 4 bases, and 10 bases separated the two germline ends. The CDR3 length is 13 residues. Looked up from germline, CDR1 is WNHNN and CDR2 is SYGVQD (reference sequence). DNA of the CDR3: TGCGCCAGCAGAATAGGATCCGGAAACACCATATATTTT. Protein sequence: CASRIGSGNTIYF.

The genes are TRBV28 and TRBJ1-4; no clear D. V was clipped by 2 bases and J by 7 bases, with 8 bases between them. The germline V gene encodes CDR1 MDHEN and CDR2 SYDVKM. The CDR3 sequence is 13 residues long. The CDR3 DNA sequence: TGTGCCAGCAGTTTAGTTGAGAGTGAAAAACTGTTTTTT. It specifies CASSLVESEKLFF.

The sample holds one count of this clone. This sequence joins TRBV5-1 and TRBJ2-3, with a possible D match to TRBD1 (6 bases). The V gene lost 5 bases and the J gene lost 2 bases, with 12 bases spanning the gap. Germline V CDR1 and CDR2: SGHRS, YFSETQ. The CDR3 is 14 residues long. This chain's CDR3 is CASRLQGYTDTQYF. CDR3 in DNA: TGCGCCAGCAGATTACAGGGATACACAGATACGCAGTATTTT.